The rows below give T cell receptor beta chains drawn from one sample of a study of Ad26.COV2.S vaccination and SARS-CoV-2 variants. The repertoire was sequenced with immunoSEQ multiplex PCR; TCRdb's copy has only in-frame clones and lacks some. The sample includes roughly 680,000 clones, about 89% of them seen just once. This material consisted of peripheral blood, taken in a trial of Ad26.COV2.S vaccine versus placebo. Source of these receptors: a person aged 18-65 years who received the Ad26.COV2.S COVID-19 vaccine or a placebo. Each CDR3 is given with its conserved first and last residue. The D gene is left open where the match is weak. For some rows the clone size is stated as once, few or many, or as a class when expanded; others skip it.

>TRBV5-4|TRBD2|TRBJ2-3|NA
CASSWGGGATDTQYF
TGTGCCAGCAGCTGGGGCGGGGGGGCGACAGATACGCAGTATTTT
>TRBV30|NA|TRBJ1-2|NA
CASQGNYGYTF
TGTGCCTCTCAGGGGAACTATGGCTACACCTTC
>TRBV5-6|NA|TRBJ1-2|once
CASSAGRDSYTF
TGTGCCAGCAGCGCGGGGAGGGACAGCTACACCTTC
>TRBV6-2/TRBV6-3|TRBD1|TRBJ1-6|NA
CASSPNRGQSSYNSPLHF
TGTGCCAGCAGCCCTAACAGGGGCCAGAGCTCCTATAATTCACCCCTCCACTTT
>TRBV4-3|NA|TRBJ2-2|NA
CASSQEWGSGELFF
TGCGCCAGCAGCCAAGAATGGGGTTCCGGGGAGCTGTTTTTT
>TRBV6-5|NA|TRBJ1-2|NA
CASSPDRYGYTF
TGTGCCAGCAGCCCCGACCGTTATGGCTACACCTTC
>TRBV13|TRBD2|TRBJ2-1|NA
CASGGGESPHNEQFF
TGTGCCAGCGGCGGGGGGGAATCTCCCCACAATGAGCAGTTCTTC
>TRBV5-5|NA|TRBJ2-2|NA
CASSFRLVIRPNTGELFF
TGTGCCAGCAGCTTTCGCCTCGTGATAAGGCCGAACACCGGGGAGCTGTTTTTT
>TRBV11-2|NA|TRBJ2-7|once
CASSRPLQGPAYEQYF
TGTGCCAGCAGCCGCCCCCTCCAGGGGCCAGCCTACGAGCAGTACTTC
>TRBV6-2/TRBV6-3|TRBD1|TRBJ1-1|NA
CASSNRGNTEAFF
TGTGCCAGCAGTAACAGGGGGAACACTGAAGCTTTCTTT
>TRBV18|TRBD1|TRBJ2-3|NA
CASSPLGTGSTDTQYF
TGTGCCAGCTCACCACTGGGGACAGGAAGCACAGATACGCAGTATTTT
>TRBV12-3/TRBV12-4|NA|TRBJ2-7|NA
CASSLWGTYEQYF
TGTGCCAGCAGCCTATGGGGGACGTACGAGCAGTACTTC
>TRBV5-1|NA|TRBJ2-7|NA
CASSDYYEQYF
TGCGCCAGCAGCGACTACTACGAGCAGTACTTC
>TRBV7-9|NA|TRBJ1-2|NA
CASSPGLTRDGYTF
TGTGCCAGCAGCCCCGGGTTAACCAGGGATGGCTACACCTTC
>TRBV4-3|NA|TRBJ1-3|once
CASSPSGGSGNTIYF
TGCGCCAGCAGCCCCTCCGGAGGCTCTGGAAACACCATATATTTT
>TRBV7-9|TRBD2|TRBJ2-1|NA
CASSTGGSYNEQFF
TGTGCCAGCAGTACGGGGGGCTCCTACAATGAGCAGTTCTTC
>TRBV11-2|NA|TRBJ2-3|NA
CASSLEVNTDTQYF
TGTGCCAGCAGCTTAGAGGTTAATACAGATACGCAGTATTTT
>TRBV7-9|TRBD2|TRBJ2-7|NA
CASSLLGLAGVLGEQYF
TGTGCCAGCAGCCTCTTAGGACTAGCGGGAGTCTTAGGTGAGCAGTACTTC
>TRBV27|NA|TRBJ1-1|NA
CASSSNRMNTEAFF
TGTGCCAGCAGTTCAAACAGGATGAACACTGAAGCTTTCTTT
>TRBV7-8|NA|TRBJ2-2|NA
CASSPGLADSGELFF
TGTGCCAGCAGCCCGGGGCTAGCGGACAGCGGGGAGCTGTTTTTT
>TRBV29-1|TRBD1|TRBJ1-2|NA
CSTDRQNGYTF
TGCAGCACGGACAGGCAAAATGGCTACACCTTC
>TRBV7-9|NA|TRBJ1-1|NA
CASSSIRTARNTEAFF
TGTGCCAGCAGCTCGATTAGGACAGCAAGGAACACTGAAGCTTTCTTT
>TRBV27|NA|TRBJ1-2|NA
CASSFGQFYGYTF
TGTGCCAGCAGTTTTGGACAGTTCTATGGCTACACCTTC
>TRBV7-6|NA|TRBJ2-1|NA
CASSAQGYEQFF
TGTGCCAGCAGCGCTCAGGGCTATGAGCAGTTCTTC
>TRBV19|NA|TRBJ2-7|NA
CASSISGGSSYEQYF
TGTGCCAGTAGTATCTCCGGCGGCAGCTCCTACGAGCAGTACTTC
>TRBV27|NA|TRBJ2-7|NA
CASSTGLDYEQYF
TGTGCCAGCAGTACGGGACTGGATTACGAGCAGTACTTC
>TRBV9|NA|TRBJ1-1|NA
CASSVIPGNTEAFF
TGTGCCAGCAGCGTAATTCCGGGGAACACTGAAGCTTTCTTT
>TRBV2|NA|TRBJ2-7|NA
CATRGGRDNYEQYF
TGTGCTACTCGAGGAGGCAGGGACAACTACGAGCAGTACTTC
>TRBV7-2|TRBD2|TRBJ2-3|NA
CASSPSGGSSNTQYF
TGTGCCAGCAGCCCTAGCGGGGGGTCCTCTAATACGCAGTATTTT
>TRBV11-2|TRBD2|TRBJ2-5|NA
CASSLRTGLGESQYF
TGTGCCAGCAGCTTACGAACCGGACTAGGAGAGAGCCAGTACTTC
>TRBV5-1|TRBD1|TRBJ2-5|NA
CASSFDREQETQYF
TGCGCCAGCAGCTTTGACAGGGAACAAGAGACCCAGTACTTC
>TRBV18|TRBD1|TRBJ2-3|once
CASSPDRVDTQYF
TGTGCCAGCTCACCAGACAGGGTAGATACGCAGTATTTT
>TRBV12-3/TRBV12-4|NA|TRBJ2-7|many
CASSRVGYEQYF
TGTGCCAGCAGTAGGGTTGGGTACGAGCAGTACTTC
>TRBV5-1|NA|TRBJ2-5|NA
CASSLGSGASGETQYF
TGCGCCAGCAGCTTGGGATCGGGGGCTTCGGGGGAGACCCAGTACTTC
>TRBV6-4|NA|TRBJ2-3|NA
CASSEQPSTDTQYF
TGTGCCAGCAGTGAACAGCCTAGCACAGATACGCAGTATTTT
>TRBV5-1|NA|TRBJ1-1|NA
CASSLVGENTEAFF
TGCGCCAGCAGCTTGGTGGGGGAGAACACTGAAGCTTTCTTT
>TRBV5-1|NA|TRBJ2-2|NA
CASSGGLTGELFF
TGCGCCAGCAGCGGAGGACTCACCGGGGAGCTGTTTTTT
>TRBV19|NA|TRBJ2-3|NA
CASSISRQSDTQYF
TGTGCCAGTAGTATTTCCCGGCAGTCAGATACGCAGTATTTT
>TRBV4-2|TRBD1|TRBJ2-1|NA
CASSLDRGGYNEQFF
TGTGCCAGCAGCCTTGACAGGGGTGGCTACAATGAGCAGTTCTTC
>TRBV19|NA|TRBJ1-1|NA
CASSIRETVNTEAFF
TGTGCCAGTAGTATTCGGGAGACAGTGAACACTGAAGCTTTCTTT
>TRBV4-2|NA|TRBJ1-6|NA
CASSQELYNSPLHF
TGTGCCAGCAGCCAAGAACTTTATAATTCACCCCTCCACTTT